Detailed here is one T cell receptor (beta chain). The data were obtained in a study of brain T cells in children with intractable seizures. V shed 6 bases and J shed 6 bases, with 10 bases lying between them. CDR3 size: 12 residues. Germline V lookup: CDR1 KGHDR, CDR2 SFDVKD. This table comes from immunoSEQ multiplex PCR, and its TCRdb copy is limited to in-frame clones, with some not included. Among 80,000 or so clones listed, about 90% were seen once. Surgery cases with the highest brain T cell transcript signatures were chosen for sequencing. This specimen consisted of peripheral blood, obtained at surgery. The clonotype comes from a girl aged 2 to 10 with Rasmussen encephalitis and intractable seizures. The rearrangement uses TRBV24-1 and TRBJ1-2; D may be TRBD1 (6 bases). CDR3 in DNA: TGTGCCACCAGTCGCGGACAGCATGGCTACACCTTC. It yields the protein CATSRGQHGYTF.